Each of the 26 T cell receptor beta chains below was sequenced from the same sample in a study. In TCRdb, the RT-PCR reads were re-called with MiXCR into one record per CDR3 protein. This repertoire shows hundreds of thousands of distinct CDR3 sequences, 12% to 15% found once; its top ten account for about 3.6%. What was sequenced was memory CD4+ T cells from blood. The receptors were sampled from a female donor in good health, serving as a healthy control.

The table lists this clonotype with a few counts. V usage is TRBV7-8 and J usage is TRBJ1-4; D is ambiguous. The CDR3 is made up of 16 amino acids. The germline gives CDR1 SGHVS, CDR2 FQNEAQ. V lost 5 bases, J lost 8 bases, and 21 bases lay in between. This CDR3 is CASSPGGGGRREKLFF. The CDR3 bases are TGTGCCAGCAGCCCGGGTGGTGGTGGGAGAAGGGAAAAACTGTTTTTT.

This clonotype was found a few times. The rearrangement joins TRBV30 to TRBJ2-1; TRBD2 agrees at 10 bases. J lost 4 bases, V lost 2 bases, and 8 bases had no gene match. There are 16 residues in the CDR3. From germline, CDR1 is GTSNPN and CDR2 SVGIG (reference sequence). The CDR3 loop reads CAWSTRGLAFYNEQFF. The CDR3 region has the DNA TGTGCCTGGAGTACGAGGGGACTAGCGTTTTACAATGAGCAGTTCTTC.

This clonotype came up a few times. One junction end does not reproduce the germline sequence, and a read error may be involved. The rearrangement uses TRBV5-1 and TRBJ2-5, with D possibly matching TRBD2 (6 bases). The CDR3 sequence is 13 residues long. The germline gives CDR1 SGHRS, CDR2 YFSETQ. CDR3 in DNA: TGCGACAGCTCTGCGGGGATTCGGGAGACCCAGTACTTC. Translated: CDSSAGIRETQYF. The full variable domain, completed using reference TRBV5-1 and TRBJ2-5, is KAGVTQTPRYLIKTRGQQVTLSCSPISGHRSVSWYQQTPGQGLQFLFEYFSETQRNKGNFPGRFSGRQFSNSRSEMNVSTLELGDSALYLCDSSAGIRETQYFGPGTRLLVL.

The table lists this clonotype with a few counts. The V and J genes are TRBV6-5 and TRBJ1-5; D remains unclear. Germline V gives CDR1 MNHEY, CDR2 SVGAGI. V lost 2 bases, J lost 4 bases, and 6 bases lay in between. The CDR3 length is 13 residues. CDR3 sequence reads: CASSYQLNQPQHF. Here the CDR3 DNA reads TGTGCCAGCAGTTACCAGTTAAATCAGCCCCAGCATTTT.

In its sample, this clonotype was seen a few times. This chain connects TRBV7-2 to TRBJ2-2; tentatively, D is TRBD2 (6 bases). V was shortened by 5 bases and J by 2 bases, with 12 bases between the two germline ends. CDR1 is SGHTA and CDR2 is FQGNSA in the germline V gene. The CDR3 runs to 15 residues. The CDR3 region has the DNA TGTGCCAGCAGCGGAGCAGGGACTAACACCGGGGAGCTGTTTTTT. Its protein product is CASSGAGTNTGELFF.

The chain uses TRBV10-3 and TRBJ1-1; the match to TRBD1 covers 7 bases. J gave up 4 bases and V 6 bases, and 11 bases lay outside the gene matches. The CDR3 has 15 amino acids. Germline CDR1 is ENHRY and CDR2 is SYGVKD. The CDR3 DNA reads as TGTGCCATCAGCGCCCAAACAGGGGTGGGCACTGAAGCTTTCTTT. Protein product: CAISAQTGVGTEAFF.

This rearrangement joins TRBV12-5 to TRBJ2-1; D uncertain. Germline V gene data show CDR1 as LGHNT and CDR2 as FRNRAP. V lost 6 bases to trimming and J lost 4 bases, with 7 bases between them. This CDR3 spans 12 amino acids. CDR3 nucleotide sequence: TGTGCTAGTGGGTGGGGTTACAATGAGCAGTTCTTC. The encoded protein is CASGWGYNEQFF. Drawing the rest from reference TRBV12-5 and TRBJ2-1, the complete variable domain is DARVTQTPRHKVTEMGQEVTMRCQPILGHNTVFWYRQTMMQGLELLAYFRNRAPLDDSGMPKDRFSAEMPDATLATLKIQPSEPRDSAVYFCASGWGYNEQFFGPGTRLTVL.

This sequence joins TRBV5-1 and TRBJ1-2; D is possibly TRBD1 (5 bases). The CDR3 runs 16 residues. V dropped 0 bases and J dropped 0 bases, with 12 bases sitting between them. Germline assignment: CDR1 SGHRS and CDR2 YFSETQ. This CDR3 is CASSLAYGQANYGYTF. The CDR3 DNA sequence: TGCGCCAGCAGCTTGGCATACGGACAAGCTAACTATGGCTACACCTTC. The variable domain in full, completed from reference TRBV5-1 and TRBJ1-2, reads KAGVTQTPRYLIKTRGQQVTLSCSPISGHRSVSWYQQTPGQGLQFLFEYFSETQRNKGNFPGRFSGRQFSNSRSEMNVSTLELGDSALYLCASSLAYGQANYGYTFGSGTRLTVV.

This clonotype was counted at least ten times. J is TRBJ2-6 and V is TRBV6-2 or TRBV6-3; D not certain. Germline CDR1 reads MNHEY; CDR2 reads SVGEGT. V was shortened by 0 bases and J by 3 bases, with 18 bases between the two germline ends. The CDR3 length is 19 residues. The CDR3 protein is CASSYSRGTEPLGANVLTF. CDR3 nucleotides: TGTGCCAGCAGTTACTCGAGAGGAACCGAGCCTCTTGGGGCCAACGTCCTGACTTTC.

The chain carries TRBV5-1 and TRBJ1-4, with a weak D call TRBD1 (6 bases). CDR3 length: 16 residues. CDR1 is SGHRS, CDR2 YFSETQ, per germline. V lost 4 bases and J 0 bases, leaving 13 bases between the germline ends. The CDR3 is CASSGGPVATNEKLFF. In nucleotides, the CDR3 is TGCGCCAGCAGCGGGGGGCCGGTGGCAACTAATGAAAAACTGTTTTTT.

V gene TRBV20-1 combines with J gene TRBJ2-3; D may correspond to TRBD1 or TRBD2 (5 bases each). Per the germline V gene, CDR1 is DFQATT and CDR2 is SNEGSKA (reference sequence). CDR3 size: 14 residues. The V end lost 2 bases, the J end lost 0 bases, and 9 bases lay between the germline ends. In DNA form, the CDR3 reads TGCAGTGCTAGACTCCGGGACAGCACAGATACGCAGTATTTT. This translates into CSARLRDSTDTQYF.

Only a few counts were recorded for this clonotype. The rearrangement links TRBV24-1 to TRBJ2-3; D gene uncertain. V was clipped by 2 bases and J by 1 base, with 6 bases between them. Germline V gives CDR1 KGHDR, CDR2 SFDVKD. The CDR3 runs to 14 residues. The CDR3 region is CATSDWGRTDTQYF. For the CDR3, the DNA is TGTGCCACCAGTGATTGGGGTCGCACAGATACGCAGTATTTT.

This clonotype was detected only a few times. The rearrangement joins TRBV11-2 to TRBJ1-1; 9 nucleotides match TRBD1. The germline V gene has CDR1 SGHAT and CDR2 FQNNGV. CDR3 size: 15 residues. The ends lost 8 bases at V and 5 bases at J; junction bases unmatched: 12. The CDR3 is CASGLTGTGQTEAFF. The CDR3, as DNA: TGTGCCAGCGGCCTAACCGGGACAGGGCAGACTGAAGCTTTCTTT.

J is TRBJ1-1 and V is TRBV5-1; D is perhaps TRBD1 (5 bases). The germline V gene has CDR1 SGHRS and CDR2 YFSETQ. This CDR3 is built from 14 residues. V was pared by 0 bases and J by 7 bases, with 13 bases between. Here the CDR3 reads CASSLVVQGGEAFF. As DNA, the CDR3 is TGCGCCAGCAGCTTGGTTGTCCAGGGCGGTGAAGCTTTCTTT.

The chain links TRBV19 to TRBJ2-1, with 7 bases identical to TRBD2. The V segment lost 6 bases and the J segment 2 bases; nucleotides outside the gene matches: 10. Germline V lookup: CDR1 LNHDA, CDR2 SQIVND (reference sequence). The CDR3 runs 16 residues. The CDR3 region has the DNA TGTGCCAGTAGCGAAGGACTAGGCCGCACCTACAATGAGCAGTTCTTC. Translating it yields CASSEGLGRTYNEQFF.

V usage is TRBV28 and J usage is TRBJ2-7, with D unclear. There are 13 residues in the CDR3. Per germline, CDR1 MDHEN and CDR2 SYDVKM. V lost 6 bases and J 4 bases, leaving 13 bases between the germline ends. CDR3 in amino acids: CASRSPVWYEQYF. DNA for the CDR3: TGTGCCAGCAGATCCCCCGTTTGGTACGAGCAGTACTTC.

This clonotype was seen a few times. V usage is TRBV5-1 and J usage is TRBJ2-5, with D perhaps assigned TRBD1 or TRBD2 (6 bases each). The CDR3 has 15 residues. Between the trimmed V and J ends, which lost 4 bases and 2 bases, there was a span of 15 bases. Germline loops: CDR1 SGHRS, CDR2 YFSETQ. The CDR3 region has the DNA TGCGCCAGCAGCGGCGGGACACTCAATCAAGAGACCCAGTACTTC. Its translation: CASSGGTLNQETQYF.

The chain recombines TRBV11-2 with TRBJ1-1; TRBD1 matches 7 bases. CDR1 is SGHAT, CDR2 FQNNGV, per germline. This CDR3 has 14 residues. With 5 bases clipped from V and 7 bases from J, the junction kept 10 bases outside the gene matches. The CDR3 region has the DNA TGTGCCAGCAGCACAGACAGGGCGTCGGGTGAAGCTTTCTTT. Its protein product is CASSTDRASGEAFF.

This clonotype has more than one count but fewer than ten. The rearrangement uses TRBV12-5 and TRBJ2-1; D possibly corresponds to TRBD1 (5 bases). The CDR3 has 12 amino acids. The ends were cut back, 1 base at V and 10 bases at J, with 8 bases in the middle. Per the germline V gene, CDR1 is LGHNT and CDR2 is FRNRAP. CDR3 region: CASGLDQGEQFF. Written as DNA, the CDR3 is TGTGCTAGTGGTTTGGACCAGGGCGAGCAGTTCTTC.

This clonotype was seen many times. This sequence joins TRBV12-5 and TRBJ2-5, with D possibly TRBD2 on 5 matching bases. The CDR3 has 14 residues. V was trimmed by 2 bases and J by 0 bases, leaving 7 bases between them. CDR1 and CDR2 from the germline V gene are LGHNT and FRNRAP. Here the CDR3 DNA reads TGTGCTAGTGGTTTGTCGACTAACCAAGAGACCCAGTACTTC. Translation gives CASGLSTNQETQYF. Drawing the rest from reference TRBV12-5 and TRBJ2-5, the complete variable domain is DARVTQTPRHKVTEMGQEVTMRCQPILGHNTVFWYRQTMMQGLELLAYFRNRAPLDDSGMPKDRFSAEMPDATLATLKIQPSEPRDSAVYFCASGLSTNQETQYFGPGTRLLVL.

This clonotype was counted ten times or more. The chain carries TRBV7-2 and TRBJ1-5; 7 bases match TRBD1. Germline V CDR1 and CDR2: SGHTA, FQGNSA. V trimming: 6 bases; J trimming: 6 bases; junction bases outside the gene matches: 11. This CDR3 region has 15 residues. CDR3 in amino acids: CASRKDRIIGQPQHF. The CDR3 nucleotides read TGTGCCAGCAGGAAGGACAGGATTATCGGTCAGCCCCAGCATTTT.

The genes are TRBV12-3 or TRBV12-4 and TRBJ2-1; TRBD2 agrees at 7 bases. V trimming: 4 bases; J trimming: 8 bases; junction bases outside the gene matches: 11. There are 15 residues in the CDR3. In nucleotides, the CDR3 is TGTGCCAGCAGTTCCTCGGGGGGATTTATGGATGAGCAGTTCTTC. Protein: CASSSSGGFMDEQFF.

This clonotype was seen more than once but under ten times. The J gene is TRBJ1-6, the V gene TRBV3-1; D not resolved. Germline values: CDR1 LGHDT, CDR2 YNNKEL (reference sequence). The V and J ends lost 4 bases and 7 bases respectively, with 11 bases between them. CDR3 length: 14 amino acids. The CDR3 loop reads CASSPKNQNSPLHF. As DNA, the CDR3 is TGTGCCAGCAGCCCTAAGAATCAAAATTCACCCCTCCACTTT.

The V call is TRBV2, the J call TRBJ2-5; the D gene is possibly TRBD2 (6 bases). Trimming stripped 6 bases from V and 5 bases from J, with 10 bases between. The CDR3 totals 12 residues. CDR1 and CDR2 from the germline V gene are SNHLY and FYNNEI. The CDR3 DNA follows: TGTGCCAGCAGGCGGAGCGGGGAGACCCAGTACTTC. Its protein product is CASRRSGETQYF.

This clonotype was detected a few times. Here the CDR3 DNA reads TGCGCCAGCAACCCGGGGGGGGCGGACACTGAAGCTTTCTTT. Translation: CASNPGGADTEAFF. The chain recombines TRBV5-1 with TRBJ1-1; weak D call: TRBD1 (6 bases). Between the trimmed V and J ends, which lost 6 bases and 3 bases, there was a span of 15 bases. Germline V gives CDR1 SGHRS, CDR2 YFSETQ. This CDR3 is built from 14 residues.

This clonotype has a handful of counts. The CDR3 here is CSASLWSGGETQYF. In nucleotides, the CDR3 is TGCAGTGCTAGCCTGTGGTCCGGAGGCGAGACCCAGTACTTC. The rearrangement links TRBV20-1 to TRBJ2-5; weak D call: TRBD2 (5 bases). CDR3 length equals 14 residues. Trimming pared 3 bases from V and 5 bases from J, leaving 16 bases between. Per germline, CDR1 DFQATT and CDR2 SNEGSKA (reference sequence).